The present T cell receptor (beta chain) was sequenced within a study of breast tumors, draining lymph nodes, adjacent tissues (dated by TCRdb to 2015 to 2016). Background for the entire study: In breast cancer patients, the study compared the TCR beta repertoires of tumor, adjacent nontumor tissue and axillary lymph nodes. In human breast cancer, the study set out to evaluate how tumor, surrounding tissue and draining lymph node repertoires relate to one another and whether T cells may move between these sites. Study-wide conclusions, independent of this receptor: In luminal-like breast cancer, tumor and nontumor tissue repertoires resembled each other significantly more than in basal-like breast cancer. Tumors showed preferential V and J gene usage, and their T-cell repertoire diversity fell below that of lymph nodes yet above that of nontumor tissue. Rather than being directly demonstrated, the conclusion that tumor T cells originate in lymph nodes was presented as consistent with a hypothesis. The data were considered consistent with most tumor T cells being derived from the lymph node and subsequently expanding within tumor tissue.

Lymph node samples were obtained from the axillary draining lymph nodes of breast cancer patients. This clonotype occurred many times. Its antigen remains undetermined. One base away there is no much larger clone; base qualities are not given. The sequencer was an Illumina HiSeq 2000. TCR beta chain libraries were generated by multiplex PCR amplification. The amplified TCR beta chain products were analyzed by high-throughput sequencing. The public sequencing data were trimmed at Q25 with fastp and processed into clonotypes with MiXCR by TCRdb, which kept only in-frame beta chains. Every distinct CDR3 protein forms one entry, paired with its most common genes and DNA. The sample table contains approximately 89,000 distinct CDR3 sequences; only one count was recorded for approximately 28% of them. The ten top clones hold 8.1% of the sample. This TCR was recovered from a female donor with breast cancer. Some clones in this sample may be carry-over from other donors' samples. The sequenced sample was axillary lymph node tissue.

CDR3 sequence: CASSPRLSSNQPQHF. The sequenced DNA is TGTGCCAGCAGCCCCCGTCTCAGCAGCAATCAGCCCCAGCATTTT. The sequence links TRBV5-8 to TRBJ1-5; too little of a D gene remains to name it. CDR1 and CDR2 are drawn from the germline V gene: SGHTS, YDEGEE. Inclusive of the bounding cysteine and phenylalanine, the CDR3 is 15 residues long. The retained sequence is limited to the CDR3, 45 bases, with the frame set at the first base. At the junction V is shortened by 4 bases and J by 1 base, with 12 bases in between. Supplemented by the reference TRBV5-8 and TRBJ1-5 proteins around the CDR3, the complete variable domain is EAGVTQSPTHLIKTRGQQATLRCSPISGHTSVYWYQQALGLGLQFLLWYDEGEERNRGNFPPRFSGRQFPNYSSELNVNALELEDSALYLCASSPRLSSNQPQHFGDGTRLSIL.